The TCR beta chain under discussion was sequenced for a study of cytomegalovirus exposure and HLA in healthy donors. In the PCR, 60 Vbeta and 13 Jbeta primers were used. Repertoires were generated with immunoSEQ multiplex PCR, while TCRdb's copy carries only in-frame clones and drops some. The data contain 150,000 or so clones, around 76% of them singletons. Whole-study results and caveats: In a later analysis, compared with equally common non-associated chains, HLA-associated beta chains were more expanded. Most TCR beta V segments were productive about 87% or about 30% of the time in an earlier analysis.

Comment on this clone: Its target is unknown.

Everyone who donated was a healthy bone marrow donor. Likely unrecorded immune exposures existed in these nominally healthy donors. V gave up 3 bases and J gave up 2 bases, with 14 bases separating them. The germline V gene has CDR1 SGHTA and CDR2 FQGNSA. This CDR3 is built from 15 residues. Sequencing used PBMCs. The J gene is TRBJ2-7, the V gene TRBV7-2; weak D call: TRBD1 (5 bases). The sequence came from a man aged 40-50 years in good health and CMV-seronegative. For the CDR3, the DNA is TGTGCCAGCAGCTTTGGTGACAGACGAACCTACGAGCAGTACTTC. It encodes CASSFGDRRTYEQYF.